This T cell receptor (beta chain) was identified during a study of vaccination and CD4 T cells after COVID-19. This CDR3 is 16 amino acids long. CDR1 and CDR2 (germline): DFQATT, SNEGSKA (reference sequence). V gave up 1 base and J gave up 7 bases; unmatched junction bases: 7. This clonotype was detected only a few times. Its antigen is still unknown. With the Oncomine TCR Beta short-read assay, DNA from cultured CD4+ T cells was sequenced. TCRdb re-called the PCR reads with MiXCR, one entry per CDR3 protein. Of about 18,000 distinct CDR3 sequences listed, roughly 58% are singletons. Stated treatment: approximately 9-day PBMC culture with coronavirus spike peptide pools or control peptides (ViraFEST assay). ViraFEST used peptide pools to expand antigen-specific T cells before TCR sequencing.

This TCR was sampled from a human donor who had recovered from COVID-19. This chain links TRBV20-1 with TRBJ1-6, with 10 bases lining up with TRBD1. The sequencing used CD4+ T cells from blood, cultured in vitro, collected before SARS-CoV-2 vaccination. The CDR3 region is CSARGLGQGTNSPLHF. CDR3 bases: TGCAGTGCTAGAGGGCTGGGACAGGGGACGAATTCACCCCTCCACTTT.